Each of the 25 T cell receptor beta chains below was sequenced from the same sample in a study of cytomegalovirus exposure and HLA in healthy donors. Here immunoSEQ multiplex PCR was the method, and the copy in TCRdb shows in-frame clones only, minus some. The sample holds approximately 220,000 clones; 80% to 95% are singletons and the top ten take roughly 1%. Sequenced material: PBMCs. The receptors were sampled from a woman between 18 and 30 years old in good health and CMV-seronegative.

This chain uses TRBV7-9 with TRBJ2-5, with D perhaps matching TRBD2 (6 bases). Per the germline V gene, CDR1 is SEHNR and CDR2 is FQNEAQ (reference sequence). The CDR3 contains 18 residues. Trimming removed 2 bases at V and 1 base at J, with 20 bases between. DNA of the CDR3: TGTGCCAGCAGCTTACGCTGGTGGGGGGAATGGGGCCAAGAGACCCAGTACTTC. Protein sequence: CASSLRWWGEWGQETQYF.

The chain carries TRBV4-1 and TRBJ1-2; 7 bases are a match to TRBD1. With V trimmed by 4 bases and J by 1 base, 12 bases remained unmatched. The germline V gene has CDR1 MGHRA and CDR2 YSYEKL. The CDR3 extends over 17 amino acids. The CDR3 region is CASSPKEGARVNYGYTF. CDR3 nucleotide sequence: TGCGCCAGCAGCCCGAAGGAGGGGGCGAGGGTTAACTATGGCTACACCTTC.

The chain uses TRBV6-1 and TRBJ1-2, with 8 nucleotides matching TRBD1. The CDR3 has 14 residues. CDR1 is MNHNS, CDR2 SASEGT, per germline. J gave up 7 bases and V 4 bases, and 8 bases lay outside the gene matches. The CDR3 nucleotides read TGTGCCAGCAGTGGTGGACAGGGCCTGTTTGGCTACACCTTC. Its translation is CASSGGQGLFGYTF.

J is TRBJ2-1 and V is TRBV15; 11 nucleotides line up with TRBD2. Germline CDR1 reads LNHNV; CDR2 reads YYDKDF (reference sequence). J was trimmed by 1 base and V by 1 base; bases with no gene match: 12. The CDR3 runs to 20 residues. CDR3 residues: CATSRVRVLAGVDSYNEQFF. The DNA for the CDR3 is TGTGCCACCAGCAGAGTACGGGTACTAGCGGGAGTGGATTCCTACAATGAGCAGTTCTTC.

On this clone itself: One end of the junction fails to match germline, which may point to a read error. The chain links TRBV2 to TRBJ1-4; 10 nucleotides match TRBD1. CDR1 SNHLY and CDR2 FYNNEI come from the germline V gene. The CDR3 runs 19 residues. The DNA of the CDR3 is TGTGCCAGCAGCGAAGACCGACAGGGGGCCTCTTGGGGTAATGAAAAACTGTTTTTT. Translating gives CASSEDRQGASWGNEKLFF.

The chain is built from TRBV19 and TRBJ1-2; TRBD1 might be the D (5 bases). Trimming removed 4 bases at V and 5 bases at J, with 8 bases between. This CDR3 has 12 residues. Germline values: CDR1 LNHDA, CDR2 SQIVND (reference sequence). CDR3 in DNA: TGTGCCAGTAGTAGACAGCTTTATGGCTACACCTTC. Protein sequence: CASSRQLYGYTF.

This clone was observed a handful of times. The gene calls are TRBV5-4 and TRBJ2-7; 10 bases align to TRBD2. CDR3 size: 14 residues. CDR1 SGHNT and CDR2 YYREEE come from the germline V gene (reference sequence). Losses at the gene ends were 4 bases for V and 3 bases for J; bases not matched to a gene: 4. Here the CDR3 DNA reads TGTGCCAGCAGCCCGGGACTAGCGAACTACGAGCAGTACTTC. Translation gives CASSPGLANYEQYF.

The J gene is TRBJ2-5, the V gene TRBV2; TRBD2 is a possible D gene (6 bases). This CDR3 has 18 residues. The V end was cut by 0 bases, the J end by 2 bases, with 19 bases between. Germline lookup yields CDR1 SNHLY and CDR2 FYNNEI. CDR3 nucleotide sequence: TGTGCCAGCAGTGAAGCGCTTCGGGACTCGTGGACGCAAGAGACCCAGTACTTC. Its protein is CASSEALRDSWTQETQYF.

The V gene is TRBV10-2, the J gene TRBJ1-2, with 7 positions matching TRBD1. Germline CDR1 and CDR2: WSHSY and SAAADI. The CDR3 length is 12 residues. The ends lost 4 bases at V and 8 bases at J; junction bases unmatched: 4. The CDR3 nucleotides read TGCGCCAGCAGTGGAAACAGGGGCGGCTACACCTTC. Protein product: CASSGNRGGYTF.

This clone came up a few times. This rearrangement joins TRBV6-5 to TRBJ1-5; D uncertain. In germline, CDR1 is MNHEY, CDR2 SVGAGI. The CDR3 has 14 residues. V lost 3 bases and J lost 5, with 11 bases in between. CDR3 coding DNA: TGTGCCAGCAGTTATGGGAGGAGCGATCAGCCCCAGCATTTT. It yields the protein CASSYGRSDQPQHF.

This chain uses TRBV9 with TRBJ2-7; D is perhaps TRBD2 (9 bases). V was shortened by 3 bases and J by 7 bases, with 29 bases between the two germline ends. This CDR3 comprises 18 residues. From germline, CDR1 is SGDLS and CDR2 YYNGEE. Here the CDR3 DNA reads TGTGCCAGCAGCGCCGGTGGGCAGGGGGCGCCGCGGGAGGGGGAGCAGTACTTC. Translation gives CASSAGGQGAPREGEQYF.

This rearrangement joins TRBV5-1 to TRBJ2-1, with 8 positions matching TRBD1. This CDR3 has 15 amino acids. Per the germline V gene, CDR1 is SGHRS and CDR2 is YFSETQ. The ends lost 0 bases at V and 8 bases at J; junction bases unmatched: 7. CDR3 sequence (DNA): TGCGCCAGCAGCTTGGTAGGACAGGGATCTTATGAGCAGTTCTTC. The encoded protein is CASSLVGQGSYEQFF. The full variable domain, with the rest looked up from reference TRBV5-1 and TRBJ2-1, is KAGVTQTPRYLIKTRGQQVTLSCSPISGHRSVSWYQQTPGQGLQFLFEYFSETQRNKGNFPGRFSGRQFSNSRSEMNVSTLELGDSALYLCASSLVGQGSYEQFFGPGTRLTVL.

This chain uses TRBV11-2 with TRBJ2-7; D is possibly TRBD2 (6 bases). The CDR3 has 12 amino acids. The germline V gene has CDR1 SGHAT and CDR2 FQNNGV. The V and J ends lost 1 base and 6 bases respectively, with 7 bases between them. CDR3 nucleotide sequence: TGTGCCAGCAGCTTAGGCGGGGCCGAGCAGTACTTC. It codes for CASSLGGAEQYF. Complete variable domain (other parts from reference TRBV11-2 and TRBJ2-7): EAGVAQSPRYKIIEKRQSVAFWCNPISGHATLYWYQQILGQGPKLLIQFQNNGVVDDSQLPKDRFSAERLKGVDSTLKIQPAKLEDSAVYLCASSLGGAEQYFGPGTRLTVT.

The chain carries TRBV5-1 and TRBJ2-2; D not resolved. Germline CDR1 SGHRS, CDR2 YFSETQ. Trimming removed 2 bases from V and 5 bases from J, with 10 bases in between. This CDR3 contains 14 residues. The DNA of the CDR3 is TGCGCCAGCAGCTTTCAACTTGGTACCGGGGAGCTGTTTTTT. It encodes CASSFQLGTGELFF.

Many counts were recorded for this clone. V gene TRBV6-5 combines with J gene TRBJ2-1, with 7 bases matching TRBD1. The germline gives CDR1 MNHEY, CDR2 SVGAGI. The CDR3 loop spans 12 amino acids. Trimming took 4 bases from V and 13 from J; bases not matched to a gene: 7. DNA for the CDR3: TGTGCCAGCAGTTCCCCGACAGGGCATCAGTTCTTC. The encoded protein is CASSSPTGHQFF.

The rearrangement links TRBV29-1 to TRBJ1-2, with D tentatively TRBD1 (6 bases). CDR1 and CDR2 from the germline V gene are SQVTM and ANQGSEA. The CDR3 runs 14 residues. Trimming stripped 4 bases from V and 0 bases from J, with 12 bases between. CDR3 sequence: CSVGVTGTNYGYTF. The CDR3 nucleotides read TGCAGCGTTGGGGTGACAGGAACTAACTATGGCTACACCTTC. The full variable domain, in which reference TRBV29-1 and TRBJ1-2 provide the parts outside the CDR3, is SAVISQKPSRDICQRGTSLTIQCQVDSQVTMMFWYRQQPGQSLTLIATANQGSEATYESGFVIDKFPISRPNLTFSTLTVSNMSPEDSSIYLCSVGVTGTNYGYTFGSGTRLTVV.

This chain joins TRBV7-9 and TRBJ1-2; TRBD1 agrees at 8 bases. This CDR3 has 12 residues. With V trimmed by 5 bases and J by 6 bases, 2 bases remained unmatched. Germline CDR1 is SEHNR and CDR2 is FQNEAQ (reference sequence). CDR3 coding DNA: TGTGCCAGCAGCAGGACAGGGAATGGCTACACCTTC. Its translation is CASSRTGNGYTF.

The rearrangement joins TRBV2 to TRBJ2-3; 9 nucleotides agree with TRBD2. Germline assignment: CDR1 SNHLY and CDR2 FYNNEI. V dropped 3 bases and J dropped 1; count of bases not matched to a gene: 5. The CDR3 sequence is 16 residues long. The CDR3 region has the DNA TGTGCCAGCAGTGACCTTAGCGGGAGAGGCACAGATACGCAGTATTTT. It translates to CASSDLSGRGTDTQYF.

This rearrangement joins TRBV5-1 to TRBJ2-3; 9 bases line up with TRBD2. This CDR3 contains 18 residues. CDR1 and CDR2 (germline): SGHRS, YFSETQ. The V and J ends lost 3 bases and 2 bases, in that order; junction bases with no gene match: 13. Here the CDR3 reads CASSSRHSGTSPTDTQYF. The CDR3 DNA follows: TGCGCCAGCAGCTCGCGGCATTCCGGGACTAGCCCCACAGATACGCAGTATTTT.

This chain links TRBV19 with TRBJ2-7; 9 bases match TRBD1. The trim removed 7 bases at V and 0 bases at J, leaving 4 bases unmatched. This CDR3 contains 14 residues. CDR1 LNHDA and CDR2 SQIVND come from the germline V gene (reference sequence). CDR3 bases: TGTGCCAGTACCCCGGGACAGGGCTCCTACGAGCAGTACTTC. Protein product: CASTPGQGSYEQYF.

The chain links TRBV28 to TRBJ1-5; 10 bases fit TRBD1. The CDR3 contains 18 residues. Germline-derived CDR1 and CDR2 are MDHEN and SYDVKM. J gave up 7 bases and V 1 base, and 13 bases lay outside the gene matches. The CDR3 loop is CASSLYPGQGRLGQPQHF. In DNA form, the CDR3 reads TGTGCCAGCAGTTTATACCCGGGACAGGGGAGACTTGGACAGCCCCAGCATTTT.

The rearrangement joins TRBV11-3 to TRBJ2-3, with unresolved D. The V and J ends lost 0 bases and 4 bases respectively, with 8 bases between them. The CDR3 runs 14 residues. CDR1 is SGHNT and CDR2 is YENEEA in the germline V gene. CDR3 sequence: CASSLDPVADTQYF. CDR3 DNA: TGTGCCAGCAGCTTAGACCCGGTCGCAGATACGCAGTATTTT.

The V gene is TRBV19, the J gene TRBJ2-2; 12 positions match TRBD1. V was clipped by 9 bases and J by 4 bases; unmatched bases: 15. The germline V gene encodes CDR1 LNHDA and CDR2 SQIVND (reference sequence). The CDR3 runs 18 residues. Written as DNA, the CDR3 is TGTGCCAGCTGCCACCGGGACAGGGGGCTTTTGATCACCGGGGAGCTGTTTTTT. Its translation is CASCHRDRGLLITGELFF.

This chain uses TRBV9 with TRBJ1-1, with D uncertain. CDR3 length: 14 amino acids. The germline V gene has CDR1 SGDLS and CDR2 YYNGEE. Trimming left V 4 bases short and J 7 bases short, with 17 bases between. CDR3 nucleotides: TGTGCCAGCAGCCCTCGAACGCGGGCTGGTGAAGCTTTCTTT. Its protein product is CASSPRTRAGEAFF. The complete variable domain, with remaining parts taken from reference TRBV9 and TRBJ1-1, reads DSGVTQTPKHLITATGQRVTLRCSPRSGDLSVYWYQQSLDQGLQFLIQYYNGEERAKGNILERFSAQQFPDLHSELNLSSLELGDSALYFCASSPRTRAGEAFFGQGTRLTVV.

This clone was counted only a few times. The chain joins TRBV7-9 to TRBJ1-6; D is unresolved. The ends were cut back, 1 base at V and 7 bases at J, with 5 bases in the middle. The CDR3 length is 13 residues. Germline CDR1 SEHNR, CDR2 FQNEAQ (reference sequence). The CDR3 coding sequence is TGTGCCAGCAGCTTAGACGGGAATTCACCCCTCCACTTT. Translation gives CASSLDGNSPLHF.